Sequencing of this T cell receptor beta chain was carried out in a study of beta chain features in type 1 diabetes. There are a few counts of this clone. Sampling consisted of one heparinised blood draw per donor, averaging around 100 mL. What was sequenced were expressed TCRB transcripts, since all of the isolated RNA had been reverse transcribed. Assay: immunoSEQ multiplex PCR; the TCRdb copy retains only in-frame clones and omits some. This sample carries more than 300,000 clones, around 15% of them seen once, and the ten largest clones take under 0.02%. Germline CDR1 MNHNY, CDR2 SVGAGI (reference sequence). CDR3 size: 16 residues. The junction had 4 bases not matched to a gene; V was cut back by 6 bases and J by 2 bases.

Source material: naive CD4+ T cells from blood. This TCR was sampled from a young woman in good health. The V call is TRBV6-6, the J call TRBJ2-6; TRBD1 matches at 10 bases. The CDR3 region is CASRGQGMTGANVLTF. The CDR3, as DNA: TGTGCCAGCAGGGGACAGGGGATGACTGGGGCCAACGTCCTGACTTTC.